Each of the 29 T cell receptor beta chains below was sequenced from the same sample in a study of radiation and T cells in renal cell carcinoma. Treatment meaning: treatment-naive control, cytoreductive nephrectomy. The data were produced by immunoSEQ multiplex PCR, yet TCRdb's version contains in-frame clones alone and is incomplete. Of about 24,000 clones listed, over 50% are singletons. Sequences were derived from tumor tissue, sampled from a patient whose treatment was nephrectomy without radiotherapy. Source of these receptors: a human donor with renal cell carcinoma.

This clone was counted between two and nine times. This chain links TRBV30 with TRBJ1-3, with TRBD1 matching 7 bases. This CDR3 comprises 14 residues. V shed 2 bases and J 4 bases; nucleotides not matched to a gene: 5. The germline CDR1 and CDR2 sequences are GTSNPN and SVGIG (reference sequence). This CDR3 is CAWSFTGVGNTIYF. The CDR3 region has the DNA TGTGCCTGGAGTTTTACAGGGGTAGGAAACACCATATATTTT.

The chain has TRBV27 and TRBJ2-3; TRBD2 matches 10 bases. The V and J ends lost 3 bases and 5 bases, in that order; junction bases with no gene match: 8. The germline gives CDR1 MNHEY, CDR2 SMNVEV (reference sequence). This CDR3 contains 16 residues. The CDR3 coding sequence is TGTGCCAGCAGTTTCAGGAGCGGGGGGGTGAGAGATACGCAGTATTTT. It codes for CASSFRSGGVRDTQYF.

This clone was seen only a few times. The chain combines TRBV7-6 with TRBJ2-7; the D gene could be TRBD1 or TRBD2 (6 bases each). Germline V gene data show CDR1 as SGHVS and CDR2 as FNYEAQ. Trimming removed 5 bases from V and 7 bases from J, with 18 bases in between. This CDR3 is built from 14 residues. Here the CDR3 DNA reads TGTGCCAGCAGCCCGAGGGGGGCACGGGGTGAGCAGTACTTC. Translation gives CASSPRGARGEQYF.

The table lists this clone with a count of one. The chain joins TRBV5-1 to TRBJ2-1; 8 bases are a match to TRBD2. This CDR3 is built from 18 residues. V lost 0 bases and J lost 3; bases outside the gene matches: 11. Germline loops: CDR1 SGHRS, CDR2 YFSETQ. The CDR3 DNA reads as TGCGCCAGCAGCTTGGGAGCGGGGGCCATCACAGACTACAATGAGCAGTTCTTC. Its protein is CASSLGAGAITDYNEQFF. The entire variable domain, with the rest obtained from reference TRBV5-1 and TRBJ2-1, is as follows: KAGVTQTPRYLIKTRGQQVTLSCSPISGHRSVSWYQQTPGQGLQFLFEYFSETQRNKGNFPGRFSGRQFSNSRSEMNVSTLELGDSALYLCASSLGAGAITDYNEQFFGPGTRLTVL.

In this sample, this clone turned up a few times. The CDR3 is CASSQVASGGSNEQFF. CDR3 DNA: TGCGCCAGCAGCCAAGTCGCGAGCGGGGGATCCAATGAGCAGTTCTTC. V is TRBV4-3 and J is TRBJ2-1; 8 bases line up with TRBD2. There are 16 residues in the CDR3. V was pared by 1 base and J by 6 bases, with 8 bases of the junction left unmatched. Germline assignment: CDR1 LGHNA and CDR2 YSLEER.

This chain uses TRBV7-2 with TRBJ2-3; no definite D call. This CDR3 has 13 amino acids. Trimming removed 5 bases at V and 1 base at J, with 7 bases between. Germline CDR1 and CDR2: SGHTA and FQGNSA. The CDR3 sequence: CASSALRTDTQYF. The CDR3 DNA reads TGTGCCAGCAGCGCCCTTCGCACAGATACGCAGTATTTT.

Only a few counts were recorded for this clone. The genes are TRBV19 and TRBJ2-1; the match to TRBD2 covers 10 bases. The CDR3 length is 19 residues. Germline V gives CDR1 LNHDA, CDR2 SQIVND (reference sequence). Unmatched junction bases numbered 13, after V lost 5 bases and J lost 0 bases. The CDR3 is CASSADSGGPYSSYNEQFF. Here the CDR3 DNA reads TGTGCCAGTAGTGCAGATAGCGGGGGGCCTTATAGCTCCTACAATGAGCAGTTCTTC.

The chain recombines TRBV5-6 with TRBJ2-3; 8 positions agree with TRBD2. Trimming cost V 4 bases and J 5 bases; bases outside gene matches: 9. The germline V gene has CDR1 SGHDT and CDR2 YYEEEE. The CDR3 contains 15 residues. The CDR3 DNA is TGTGCCAGCAGCCCCGGGACTAGGTTTGGAGATACGCAGTATTTT. Translating gives CASSPGTRFGDTQYF.

This clone is labeled medium-sized. The chain has TRBV5-1 and TRBJ2-3; 15 nucleotides match TRBD2. CDR1 and CDR2 (germline): SGHRS, YFSETQ. There are 17 residues in the CDR3. The V gene end was trimmed by 4 bases and the J gene end by 5 bases; junction bases not matched to a gene: 8. CDR3 protein: CASSTGLAGGPVDTQYF. The CDR3 DNA reads as TGCGCCAGCAGCACCGGACTAGCGGGGGGGCCAGTAGATACGCAGTATTTT. Full variable domain (remainder filled in from reference TRBV5-1 and TRBJ2-3): KAGVTQTPRYLIKTRGQQVTLSCSPISGHRSVSWYQQTPGQGLQFLFEYFSETQRNKGNFPGRFSGRQFSNSRSEMNVSTLELGDSALYLCASSTGLAGGPVDTQYFGPGTRLTVL.

This clone showed up just a few times. Here the CDR3 DNA reads TGTGCCATCAGTGTCGGGCAAAACACCATATATTTT. Its protein is CAISVGQNTIYF. This chain joins TRBV10-3 and TRBJ1-3; the D is unclear. This CDR3 region has 12 residues. The V gene's germline CDR1 is ENHRY and CDR2 SYGVKD. V lost 4 bases, J lost 6 bases, and 7 bases lay in between.

This clone occurred a few times. The chain combines TRBV19 with TRBJ2-3; 12 nucleotides line up with TRBD2. Germline values: CDR1 LNHDA, CDR2 SQIVND (reference sequence). J was trimmed by 2 bases and V by 5 bases; bases with no gene match: 5. The CDR3 totals 16 residues. CDR3 in amino acids: CASSSASGGATDTQYF. The CDR3 region has the DNA TGTGCCAGTAGTTCGGCTAGCGGGGGGGCCACAGATACGCAGTATTTT.

The chain couples TRBV7-2 to TRBJ1-4, with unresolved D. Germline V gene sequence: CDR1 SGHTA, CDR2 FQGNSA. CDR3 size: 16 residues. The V gene lost 1 base and the J gene lost 8 bases, with 17 bases spanning the gap. CDR3: CASSLGPRGGVEKLFF. The CDR3 DNA reads TGTGCCAGCAGCTTAGGCCCGCGCGGTGGGGTGGAAAAACTGTTTTTT.

The sample holds a few counts of this clone. The chain combines TRBV2 with TRBJ2-7; D remains ambiguous. Looked up from germline, CDR1 is SNHLY and CDR2 is FYNNEI. With 5 bases removed from V and 7 bases from J, the gap between germline ends came to 9 bases. This CDR3 has 11 amino acids. In nucleotides, the CDR3 is TGTGCCAGCAGTACTCTAACGGAGCAGTACTTC. As protein: CASSTLTEQYF. Filled out from reference TRBV2 and TRBJ2-7, the complete variable domain reads EPEVTQTPSHQVTQMGQEVILRCVPISNHLYFYWYRQILGQKVEFLVSFYNNEISEKSEIFDDQFSVERPDGSNFTLKIRSTKLEDSAMYFCASSTLTEQYFGPGTRLTVT.

The rearrangement joins TRBV6-1 to TRBJ1-5; 7 nucleotides align to TRBD1. V dropped 6 bases and J dropped 3; count of bases not matched to a gene: 8. The CDR3 contains 15 residues. From germline, CDR1 is MNHNS and CDR2 SASEGT. This chain's CDR3 is CASRVIQGFNQPQHF. The CDR3 DNA reads as TGTGCCAGCAGAGTTATACAGGGGTTCAATCAGCCCCAGCATTTT.

This clone turned up a few times. The genes are TRBV5-4 and TRBJ2-2; a weak D match, TRBD1 (5 bases). CDR3 size: 16 residues. The V end lost 1 base, the J end lost 1 base, and 11 bases lay between the germline ends. Germline CDR1 is SGHNT and CDR2 is YYREEE (reference sequence). The CDR3 here is CASSLRRQGNTGELFF. The CDR3 coding sequence is TGTGCCAGCAGCTTGCGTAGGCAGGGGAACACCGGGGAGCTGTTTTTT.

This clone is large. The V gene is TRBV5-4, the J gene TRBJ1-1; tentatively, D is TRBD1 (5 bases). The CDR3 length is 15 residues. Trimming removed 3 bases at V and 1 base at J, with 13 bases between. The germline V gene encodes CDR1 SGHNT and CDR2 YYREEE (reference sequence). DNA of the CDR3: TGTGCCAGCAGCTGGGAGGGGATTCGGAACACTGAAGCTTTCTTT. Its translation: CASSWEGIRNTEAFF.

There are a few counts of this clone. The chain links TRBV19 to TRBJ1-6; a weak D match, TRBD1 (5 bases). With 4 bases removed from V and 3 bases from J, the gap between germline ends came to 13 bases. In germline, CDR1 is LNHDA, CDR2 SQIVND (reference sequence). The CDR3 has 16 amino acids. The CDR3 DNA reads as TGTGCCAGTAGTAAGGGGCCTGGGGGCTATAATTCACCCCTCCACTTT. It specifies CASSKGPGGYNSPLHF.

This clone has at least ten counts. The chain couples TRBV6-5 to TRBJ2-2, with TRBD2 matching 7 bases. Germline V gene data show CDR1 as MNHEY and CDR2 as SVGAGI. The trim removed 2 bases at V and 6 bases at J, leaving 3 bases unmatched. This CDR3 region has 14 residues. The DNA of the CDR3 is TGTGCCAGCAGTTACGCCGGGGGGTCCGGGGAGCTGTTTTTT. As protein: CASSYAGGSGELFF.

The chain joins TRBV30 to TRBJ2-7; no reliable D call. V gave up 0 bases and J gave up 2 bases, with 8 bases separating them. Germline loops: CDR1 GTSNPN, CDR2 SVGIG (reference sequence). The CDR3 totals 13 residues. The CDR3 sequence is CAWSVGKPYEQYF. As DNA, the CDR3 is TGTGCCTGGAGTGTAGGCAAGCCCTACGAGCAGTACTTC.

The chain combines TRBV7-2 with TRBJ2-7, with no clear D. CDR1 and CDR2 (germline): SGHTA, FQGNSA. The CDR3 is 13 residues long. V lost 1 base to trimming and J lost 2 bases, with 6 bases between them. CDR3 coding DNA: TGTGCCAGCAGCTTAGTTCCCACCTACGAGCAGTACTTC. It codes for CASSLVPTYEQYF.

This CDR3 is CASSPTGGANYGYTF. The CDR3 bases are TGTGCCAGCAGTCCCACAGGGGGAGCTAACTATGGCTACACCTTC. This sequence joins TRBV7-2 and TRBJ1-2, with 8 bases aligning to TRBD1. Germline lookup yields CDR1 SGHTA and CDR2 FQGNSA. Losses at the gene ends were 6 bases for V and 0 bases for J; bases not matched to a gene: 6. This CDR3 contains 15 residues.

The V call is TRBV29-1, the J call TRBJ2-3, with 7 bases fitting TRBD2. Germline V gene sequence: CDR1 SQVTM, CDR2 ANQGSEA. Germline trimming cut 6 bases from V and 1 base from J; bases unmatched to any gene: 7. CDR3 size: 14 residues. As DNA, the CDR3 is TGCAGCGTGGAGAGCGGGGACGGCACAGATACGCAGTATTTT. Protein product: CSVESGDGTDTQYF.

The chain uses TRBV29-1 and TRBJ1-1, with D unresolved. The germline V gene encodes CDR1 SQVTM and CDR2 ANQGSEA. V gave up 8 bases and J gave up 4 bases, with 17 bases separating them. The CDR3 is 13 residues long. CDR3 amino acids: CSTQSGVVTEAFF. CDR3 DNA sequence: TGCAGCACCCAATCCGGGGTCGTCACTGAAGCTTTCTTT.

The V and J genes are TRBV5-1 and TRBJ2-2, with D possibly TRBD1 on 6 matching bases. The V end was cut by 5 bases, the J end by 5 bases, with 16 bases between. The CDR3 loop spans 15 amino acids. Germline loops: CDR1 SGHRS, CDR2 YFSETQ. The CDR3 coding sequence is TGCGCCAGCAGTATAGAGGGGCAGGGGACCGGGGAGCTGTTTTTT. Encoded protein: CASSIEGQGTGELFF. Filled out from reference TRBV5-1 and TRBJ2-2, the complete variable domain reads KAGVTQTPRYLIKTRGQQVTLSCSPISGHRSVSWYQQTPGQGLQFLFEYFSETQRNKGNFPGRFSGRQFSNSRSEMNVSTLELGDSALYLCASSIEGQGTGELFFGEGSRLTVL.

This clone is labeled medium-sized. The genes are TRBV7-2 and TRBJ1-1; no reliable D call. Trimming left V 1 base short and J 2 bases short, with 5 bases between. From germline, CDR1 is SGHTA and CDR2 FQGNSA. This CDR3 has 13 amino acids. CDR3 coding DNA: TGTGCCAGCAGCTTAGGCAGTAACACTGAAGCTTTCTTT. Its protein product is CASSLGSNTEAFF.

This clone was detected a few times. An end of the junction differs from the germline gene, which may be a read error. The V gene is TRBV7-9, the J gene TRBJ1-5, with D hard to call. The CDR3 spans 12 residues. The V gene's germline CDR1 is SEHNR and CDR2 FQNEAQ (reference sequence). The chain's CDR3 is CASGFSSQPQHF. CDR3 bases: TGTGCCAGCGGCTTCTCGAGCCAGCCCCAGCATTTT.

CDR3 nucleotide sequence: TGTGCCAGCAACGTGGGGAACCAGGTACAAGAGACCCAGTACTTC. Its translation: CASNVGNQVQETQYF. The chain employs TRBV11-2 and TRBJ2-5; D ambiguous. Germline assignment: CDR1 SGHAT and CDR2 FQNNGV. CDR3 length: 15 amino acids. V lost 7 bases and J lost 2, with 17 bases in between.

The table lists this clone with a few counts. The chain has TRBV13 and TRBJ2-5; tentative D call: TRBD2 (6 bases). Per germline, CDR1 PRHDT and CDR2 FYEKMQ (reference sequence). This CDR3 contains 14 residues. V was trimmed by 5 bases and J by 2 bases, leaving 12 bases between them. This CDR3 is CASSAPTRQETQYF. CDR3 in DNA: TGTGCCAGCAGCGCCCCGACTAGACAAGAGACCCAGTACTTC.

This clone was counted only a few times. This chain connects TRBV19 to TRBJ1-2, with 7 bases identical to TRBD1. V lost 7 bases, J lost 3 bases, and 11 bases stayed unmatched. The CDR3 extends over 15 amino acids. Germline V lookup: CDR1 LNHDA, CDR2 SQIVND (reference sequence). The CDR3 here is CASNPTGVEYYGYTF. The DNA of the CDR3 is TGTGCCAGTAATCCCACAGGGGTCGAATACTATGGCTACACCTTC. Together with reference TRBV19 and TRBJ1-2, the CDR3 gives the full variable domain: DGGITQSPKYLFRKEGQNVTLSCEQNLNHDAMYWYRQDPGQGLRLIYYSQIVNDFQKGDIAEGYSVSREKKESFPLTVTSAQKNPTAFYLCASNPTGVEYYGYTFGSGTRLTVV.